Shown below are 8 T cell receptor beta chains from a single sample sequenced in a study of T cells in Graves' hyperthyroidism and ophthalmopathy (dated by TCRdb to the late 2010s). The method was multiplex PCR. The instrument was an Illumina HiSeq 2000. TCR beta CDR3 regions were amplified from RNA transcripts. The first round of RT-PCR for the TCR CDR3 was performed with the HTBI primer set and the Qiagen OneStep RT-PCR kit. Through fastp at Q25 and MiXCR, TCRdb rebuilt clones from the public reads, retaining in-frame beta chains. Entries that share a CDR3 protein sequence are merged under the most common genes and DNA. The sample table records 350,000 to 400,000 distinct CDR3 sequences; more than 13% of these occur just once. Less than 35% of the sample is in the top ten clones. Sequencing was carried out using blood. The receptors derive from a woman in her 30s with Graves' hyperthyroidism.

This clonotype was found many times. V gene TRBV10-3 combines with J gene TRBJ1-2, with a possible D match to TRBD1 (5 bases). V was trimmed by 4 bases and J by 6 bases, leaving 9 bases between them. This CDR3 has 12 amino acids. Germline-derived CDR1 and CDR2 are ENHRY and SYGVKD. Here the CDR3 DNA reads TGTGCCATCAGTGGAAGAGGGGATGGCTACACCTTC. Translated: CAISGRGDGYTF.

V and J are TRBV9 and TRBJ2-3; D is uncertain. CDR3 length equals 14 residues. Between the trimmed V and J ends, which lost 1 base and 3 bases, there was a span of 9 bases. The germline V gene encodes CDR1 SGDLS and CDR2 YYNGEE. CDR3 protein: CASSVPPQTDTQYF. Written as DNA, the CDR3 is TGTGCCAGCAGCGTACCGCCTCAGACAGATACGCAGTATTTT.

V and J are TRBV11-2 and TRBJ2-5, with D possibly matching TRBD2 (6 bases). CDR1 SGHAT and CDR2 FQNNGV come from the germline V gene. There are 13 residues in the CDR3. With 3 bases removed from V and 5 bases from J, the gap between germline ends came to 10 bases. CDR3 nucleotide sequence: TGTGCCAGCAGCTTTGGGAGCGGGGAGACCCAGTACTTC. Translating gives CASSFGSGETQYF.

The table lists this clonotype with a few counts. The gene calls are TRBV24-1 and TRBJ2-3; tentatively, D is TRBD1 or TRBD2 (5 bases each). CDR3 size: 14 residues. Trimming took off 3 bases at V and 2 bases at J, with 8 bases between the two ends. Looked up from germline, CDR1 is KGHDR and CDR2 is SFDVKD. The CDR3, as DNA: TGTGCCACCAGTGATGCCGGGACCACAGATACGCAGTATTTT. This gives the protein CATSDAGTTDTQYF.

CDR3 amino acids: CASSQEADSSEAFF. The DNA for the CDR3 is TGCGCCAGCAGCCAAGAAGCCGACAGTTCTGAAGCTTTCTTT. The chain uses TRBV4-1 and TRBJ1-1; possibly TRBD1 for D (5 bases). The germline V and J ends were trimmed by 0 bases and 6 bases, with 11 bases remaining between them. This CDR3 is 14 amino acids long. Germline V CDR1 and CDR2: MGHRA, YSYEKL.

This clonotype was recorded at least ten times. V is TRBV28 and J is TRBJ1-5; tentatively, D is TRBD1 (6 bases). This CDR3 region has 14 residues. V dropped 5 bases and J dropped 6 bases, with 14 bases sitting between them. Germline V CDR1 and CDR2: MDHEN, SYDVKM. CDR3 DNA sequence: TGTGCCAGCAGTGTACCGGGACAAAGTCAGCCCCAGCATTTT. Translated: CASSVPGQSQPQHF.

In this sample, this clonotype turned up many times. In DNA form, the CDR3 reads TGTGCCAGCAGCCTCGACTCACCTAGTCTGAGCGAGCAGTACTTC. Translation: CASSLDSPSLSEQYF. The genes are TRBV5-5 and TRBJ2-7; D not certain. V was cut by 4 bases and J by 6 bases, with 20 bases left in between. Germline-derived CDR1 and CDR2 are SGHKS and YYEKEE (reference sequence). This CDR3 is 15 amino acids long. The variable domain in full, with the rest retrieved from reference TRBV5-5 and TRBJ2-7, is DAGVTQSPTHLIKTRGQQVTLRCSPISGHKSVSWYQQVLGQGPQFIFQYYEKEERGRGNFPDRFSARQFPNYSSELNVNALLLGDSALYLCASSLDSPSLSEQYFGPGTRLTVT.

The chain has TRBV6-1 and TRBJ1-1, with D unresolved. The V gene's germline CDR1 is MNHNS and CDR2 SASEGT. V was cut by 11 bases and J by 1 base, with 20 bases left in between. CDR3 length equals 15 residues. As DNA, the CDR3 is TGTGCCGCGACGGGAGGACCCTTAAGGAACACTGAAGCTTTCTTT. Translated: CAATGGPLRNTEAFF.